The clone carrying this T cell receptor (beta chain) was recorded many times. This sample is part of a study of T-cell reconstitution after alpha-beta-depleted transplantation in children. Unique molecular identifiers were incorporated when the TCRbeta library was constructed. Using its own MiXCR run on the PCR reads, TCRdb lists one record per CDR3 protein. Among roughly 190,000 distinct CDR3 sequences listed, about 14% were seen once. This sequence originates from a human donor who donated a stem cell graft to a child with acute lymphoblastic leukemia. The sequences come from PBMCs from the stem cell graft donor, collected from the stem cell graft.

The CDR3 coding sequence is TGTGCCAGCAGTGAAGCCCCTCGGACAGGGCGCCCCGAGCAGTACTTC. This codes for CASSEAPRTGRPEQYF. The chain links TRBV25-1 to TRBJ2-7; 8 bases fit TRBD1. The CDR3 loop spans 16 amino acids. The V gene end was trimmed by 2 bases and the J gene end by 6 bases; junction bases not matched to a gene: 12. Looked up from germline, CDR1 is MGHDK and CDR2 is SYGVNS.